This T cell receptor beta chain was captured by sequencing in a study of identifying expanded T cells in peripheral blood (dated by TCRdb to the late 2010s). Looking at the study overall: Technical replicates were generated by sequencing separate aliquots of the same genomic DNA pool, and four replicates were compared pairwise.

Concerning this clone itself: What this receptor recognizes is not known. Base quality data are lacking; no much larger clone is found one base away.

During the collection period, no infections or other immune events were recorded for the healthy donors. Healthy-donor blood repertoires served as a training cohort to calibrate time-dependent variance in a beta-binomial model of T-cell clone differential abundance. The training cohort included 10 or so healthy donors, of whom 3 were female and 7 were male. The donors were between about 25 and 70 years old, with an average age of about 45 years. Obtained from a commercial supplier, whole blood was collected from each healthy donor at three time points set around two weeks apart. Genomic DNA was extracted from unsorted whole blood for immunosequencing. TCRbeta CDR3 regions were profiled by bias-controlled multiplex PCR amplification of genomic DNA with the immunoSEQ Assay. Turning to the authors' computational methods: To quantify the absolute abundance of each unique TCRbeta CDR3 region, the sequences were collapsed and filtered. Differential abundance was tested with a binomial (Fisher-equivalent) model and with a beta-binomial model adding time-dependent variance fitted from healthy donors. Clones with fewer than 5 combined templates were excluded, and clones with Benjamini-Hochberg FDR below 0.01 were called differentially abundant. Using the form v = (b*log(k)+a)^2, the beta-binomial variance was modeled as a function of the total template count across the two samples. Imported from immuneACCESS, the table was reduced by TCRdb to in-frame sequences with V and J called. These copies leave out some clones; in studies compared against another copy, an unresolved V gene accounts for under half, and the cause of the remainder is not known. The DNA was the basis for D and trimming; V, J and clone size are from that table. The sample has fewer than 65,000 clones on record, approximately 87% of them singletons. In total, the top ten clones hold around 4.3% of the sample.

The paper's findings and limits, for the study overall: Between technical replicates the binomial model flagged roughly 1.1 differentially abundant clones, whereas over approximately two weeks the binomial model flagged about 15 and over approximately 4 weeks 19 to 20. In all healthy donors, the variance in clone template counts between samples taken around two weeks apart rose significantly as total template count increased. The authors expected that biological variance in healthy repertoires might rise further over much longer intervals, such as months to years. Across all healthy-donor time intervals, the beta-binomial model significantly lowered both the number of clones called differentially abundant and the false-positive rate.

Reading the germline V gene (reference sequence) gives CDR1 SEHNR and CDR2 FQNEAQ. The CDR3 spans 14 residues, from the cysteine through the phenylalanine. Of all the DNA, just the CDR3 is kept, 42 bases in frame from base 1. A distance of 13 bases separates the germline ends of V and J, which lose 3 bases and 5 bases respectively. This receptor chain uses TRBV7-9 and TRBJ1-1; the D segment could be TRBD1, given 5 matching bases. The TCR comes from a person between 18 and 75 years old in good health. The source material was blood. The CDR3 here reads CASSFGRGHTEAFF. At the DNA level, the sequence is TGTGCCAGCAGCTTCGGCCGGGGCCATACTGAAGCTTTCTTT.